Given below is one T cell receptor beta chain in context. What it recognizes is unknown. The sample comes from a study of cytomegalovirus exposure and HLA in healthy donors. The overall study: In an earlier analysis, approximately 120 million unique TCR beta sequences were found from approximately 190 million T cells.

General study findings and limits: CMV serostatus stood as the only immune exposure information on hand.

Healthy bone marrow donors made up the cohort. 60 Vbeta and 13 Jbeta primers were used in PCR. The assay was immunoSEQ multiplex PCR, and TCRdb's table has in-frame clones only and misses some. Of approximately 150,000 clones listed, about 80% were seen once; the top ten hold 1.3%. The source material was PBMCs. The sequence derives from a man in his thirties or forties in good health and CMV-seronegative.

The CDR3 coding sequence is TGTGCCAGTAGTATCCGGGCAGGGGACCAGCCCCAGCATTTT. The encoded protein is CASSIRAGDQPQHF. V is TRBV19 and J is TRBJ1-5; D is perhaps TRBD1 (6 bases). CDR3 length equals 14 residues. V lost 3 bases, J lost 7 bases, and 13 bases lay in between. Germline V gene data show CDR1 as LNHDA and CDR2 as SQIVND (reference sequence).